Presented here are 23 T cell receptor beta chains from one specimen sequenced in a study of cytomegalovirus exposure and HLA in healthy donors. PCR amplification relied on 60 Vbeta primers (plus 13 Jbeta primers). Here immunoSEQ multiplex PCR was the method, and the copy in TCRdb shows in-frame clones only, minus some. The sample yields 150,000 to 200,000 clones, about 13% seen once. The source material was PBMCs. These receptors were obtained from a man aged 50 to 59 in good health and CMV-seropositive.

This clone has more than one count but fewer than ten. V and J are TRBV30 and TRBJ2-3; D remains ambiguous. Looked up from germline, CDR1 is GTSNPN and CDR2 is SVGIG (reference sequence). Trimming took 2 bases from V and 3 from J, leaving 6 bases between them. The CDR3 loop spans 12 amino acids. CDR3 sequence: CAWSSGTDTQYF. CDR3 nucleotides: TGTGCCTGGAGTTCCGGGACAGATACGCAGTATTTT.

The chain combines TRBV21-1 with TRBJ2-3; the table's D call, TRBD2, was not checked against the DNA. TRBV21-1 represents a pseudogene. The CDR3 runs to 15 residues. In DNA form, the CDR3 reads TGTGCCAGAATCGGACTAGCGGGGGGCACAGATACGCAGTATTTT. Its translation is CARIGLAGGTDTQYF.

V and J are TRBV28 and TRBJ2-5; 11 nucleotides agree with TRBD2. V dropped 4 bases and J dropped 1; count of bases not matched to a gene: 5. This CDR3 comprises 16 residues. The germline V gene has CDR1 MDHEN and CDR2 SYDVKM. The CDR3 spells CASSSRLAGIQETQYF. The CDR3 region has the DNA TGTGCCAGCAGTTCGAGACTAGCGGGGATCCAAGAGACCCAGTACTTC.

CDR3: CASRTSGGLRTGELFF. CDR3 bases: TGTGCCAGCAGGACTAGCGGGGGCCTACGCACCGGGGAGCTGTTTTTT. V gene TRBV6-6 combines with J gene TRBJ2-2; 12 nucleotides agree with TRBD2. This CDR3 contains 16 residues. V was pared by 6 bases and J by 4 bases, with 6 bases of the junction left unmatched. Germline V gene data show CDR1 as MNHNY and CDR2 as SVGAGI (reference sequence).

CDR3 loop: CASRLSGGLAEAFF. The CDR3 DNA reads as TGTGCCAGCAGGTTGTCAGGGGGCCTCGCTGAAGCTTTCTTT. This rearrangement joins TRBV11-3 to TRBJ1-1; the match to TRBD1 covers 8 bases. CDR3 length: 14 amino acids. V lost 6 bases to trimming and J lost 6 bases; unmatched junction nucleotides: 9. Germline V gene lookup returns CDR1 SGHNT and CDR2 YENEEA.

This clone showed up just a few times. This chain uses TRBV28 with TRBJ1-2; D perhaps matches TRBD1 (6 bases). Germline V gene data show CDR1 as MDHEN and CDR2 as SYDVKM. V lost 3 bases, J lost 1 base, and 9 bases lay in between. The CDR3 is made up of 14 amino acids. In DNA form, the CDR3 reads TGTGCCAGCAGTTTCACAGGGATTAACTATGGCTACACCTTC. It encodes CASSFTGINYGYTF.

This chain links TRBV5-4 with TRBJ2-7; 7 bases fit TRBD2. Germline CDR1 is SGHNT and CDR2 is YYREEE (reference sequence). The CDR3 consists of 15 residues. V gave up 0 bases and J gave up 3 bases; unmatched junction bases: 6. DNA for the CDR3: TGTGCCAGCAGCTTGGCCCAGCGGGGTGTCTACGAGCAGTACGTC. This encodes CASSLAQRGVYEQYV.

This clone was detected a few times. The genes are TRBV6-5 and TRBJ1-1, with a tentative D call TRBD1 (5 bases). Between the trimmed V and J ends, which lost 5 bases and 5 bases, there was a span of 9 bases. Germline-derived CDR1 and CDR2 are MNHEY and SVGAGI. The CDR3 runs 12 residues. The DNA for the CDR3 is TGTGCCAGCAGTCCCGGGGGGACTGAAGCTTTCTTT. It codes for CASSPGGTEAFF.

This clone was seen a few times. This chain connects TRBV25-1 to TRBJ1-4; tentatively, D is TRBD1 (6 bases). Trimming removed 0 bases from V and 4 bases from J, with 12 bases in between. Germline values: CDR1 MGHDK, CDR2 SYGVNS. The CDR3 runs 16 residues. The CDR3 reads CASSEYGGAINEKLFF. In DNA form, the CDR3 reads TGTGCCAGCAGTGAATATGGGGGGGCGATTAATGAAAAACTGTTTTTT.

The chain uses TRBV28 and TRBJ1-2; D remains unclear. Trimming stripped 3 bases from V and 0 bases from J, with 8 bases between. The CDR3 is 14 amino acids. Germline CDR1 and CDR2: MDHEN and SYDVKM. CDR3 nucleotide sequence: TGTGCCAGCAGTTTGAGCGCTTCTAACTATGGCTACACCTTC. As protein: CASSLSASNYGYTF.

The CDR3 reads CSAGAGTEAFF. The CDR3 DNA sequence: TGCAGTGCTGGGGCGGGGACTGAAGCTTTCTTT. V and J are TRBV20-1 and TRBJ1-1, with TRBD1 as a possible D gene (5 bases). The CDR3 consists of 11 residues. Germline CDR1 DFQATT, CDR2 SNEGSKA (reference sequence). Between the trimmed V and J ends, which lost 5 bases and 5 bases, there was a span of 9 bases.

The chain employs TRBV27 and TRBJ1-2; TRBD1 agrees at 8 bases. Germline V CDR1 and CDR2: MNHEY, SMNVEV (reference sequence). The CDR3 covers 15 residues. Trimming cost V 2 bases and J 7 bases; bases outside gene matches: 9. DNA of the CDR3: TGTGCCAGCAGTTTAGATCCCCAGGGGGCGCTTGGCTACACCTTC. Translating gives CASSLDPQGALGYTF.

The V call is TRBV19, the J call TRBJ2-2; 8 nucleotides align to TRBD2. Germline V gene data show CDR1 as LNHDA and CDR2 as SQIVND (reference sequence). The J segment lost 0 bases and the V segment lost 5 bases, leaving 8 bases of the junction unmatched. The CDR3 totals 17 residues. CDR3 bases: TGTGCCAGTAGTCCCCTAGCGGGTCTGCCGAACACCGGGGAGCTGTTTTTT. Protein sequence: CASSPLAGLPNTGELFF.

This clone was counted between two and nine times. The chain has TRBV6-6 and TRBJ2-1; D remains unclear. The V gene's germline CDR1 is MNHNY and CDR2 SVGAGI (reference sequence). V was cut by 0 bases and J by 8 bases, with 5 bases left in between. This CDR3 has 12 residues. CDR3 nucleotide sequence: TGTGCCAGCAGTTACTCGAGTTATGAGCAGTTCTTC. Its protein product is CASSYSSYEQFF.

This chain uses TRBV18 with TRBJ1-1; D not certain. Germline CDR1 is KGHSH and CDR2 is LQKENI. CDR3 length: 14 amino acids. The ends were cut back, 4 bases at V and 3 bases at J, with 12 bases in the middle. As DNA, the CDR3 is TGTGCCAGCTCACTCGACGAGGGTGACACTGAAGCTTTCTTT. Protein sequence: CASSLDEGDTEAFF. Full variable domain (rest looked up from reference TRBV18 and TRBJ1-1): NAGVMQNPRHLVRRRGQEARLRCSPMKGHSHVYWYRQLPEEGLKFMVYLQKENIIDESGMPKERFSAEFPKEGPSILRIQQVVRGDSAAYFCASSLDEGDTEAFFGQGTRLTVV.

This clone was seen a handful of times. The chain uses TRBV11-3 and TRBJ2-5, with D possibly matching TRBD1 (6 bases). The CDR3 is 12 residues long. The ends were cut back, 8 bases at V and 4 bases at J, with 11 bases in the middle. Germline V gene data show CDR1 as SGHNT and CDR2 as YENEEA. The CDR3 is CASAQGRETQYF. CDR3 DNA sequence: TGTGCCAGCGCGCAGGGGAGAGAGACCCAGTACTTC.

V is TRBV28 and J is TRBJ2-4; TRBD1 matches at 7 bases. V was pared by 3 bases and J by 7 bases, with 3 bases of the junction left unmatched. The CDR3 has 13 amino acids. Germline V gives CDR1 MDHEN, CDR2 SYDVKM. CDR3 residues: CASSFQGENIQYF. DNA for the CDR3: TGTGCCAGCAGTTTTCAGGGGGAGAACATTCAGTACTTC.

A few counts support this clone. The chain employs TRBV7-2 and TRBJ2-2; 12 bases align to TRBD2. CDR1 SGHTA and CDR2 FQGNSA come from the germline V gene. The CDR3 is made up of 16 amino acids. The V and J ends lost 2 bases and 7 bases, in that order; junction bases with no gene match: 5. As DNA, the CDR3 is TGTGCCAGCAGCTTACTAGCGGGGGGGCCTAGCGGGGAGCTGTTTTTT. This translates into CASSLLAGGPSGELFF. The full variable domain, in which reference TRBV7-2 and TRBJ2-2 provide the parts outside the CDR3, is GAGVSQSPSNKVTEKGKDVELRCDPISGHTALYWYRQSLGQGLEFLIYFQGNSAPDKSGLPSDRFSAERTGGSVSTLTIQRTQQEDSAVYLCASSLLAGGPSGELFFGEGSRLTVL.

This clone turned up a few times. The V call is TRBV7-9, the J call TRBJ2-5; D gene ambiguous. Trimming pared 10 bases from V and 1 base from J, leaving 10 bases between. Germline V lookup: CDR1 SEHNR, CDR2 FQNEAQ (reference sequence). The CDR3 runs 12 residues. The CDR3 protein is CATSVSQETQYF. The CDR3 DNA reads as TGTGCCACCTCGGTTTCCCAAGAGACCCAGTACTTC.

This clone was seen a few times. J is TRBJ2-3 and V is TRBV25-1; 8 nucleotides line up with TRBD2. In germline, CDR1 is MGHDK, CDR2 SYGVNS. V was clipped by 1 base and J by 4 bases; unmatched bases: 7. The CDR3 length is 16 residues. CDR3 loop: CASSEFAGGVSDTQYF. In DNA form, the CDR3 reads TGTGCCAGCAGTGAATTTGCCGGGGGGGTTTCAGATACGCAGTATTTT.

The sample holds a few counts of this clone. V usage is TRBV14 and J usage is TRBJ1-2; D uncertain. The CDR3 consists of 13 residues. Germline loops: CDR1 SGHDN, CDR2 FVKESK. V lost 3 bases and J lost 5, with 10 bases in between. The CDR3 DNA reads as TGTGCCAGCAGCCATGACCTGAGGTATGGCTACACCTTC. Its translation is CASSHDLRYGYTF.

The chain employs TRBV29-1 and TRBJ2-5; D is possibly TRBD2 (6 bases). The CDR3 loop spans 15 amino acids. Looked up from germline, CDR1 is SQVTM and CDR2 is ANQGSEA. V gave up 2 bases and J gave up 5 bases, with 18 bases separating them. This CDR3 is CSVEPGHGRDETQYF. For the CDR3, the DNA is TGCAGCGTTGAACCAGGACACGGGCGGGACGAGACCCAGTACTTC.

This CDR3 reads CASSAPRTGANYGYTF. CDR3 sequence (DNA): TGTGCCAGTAGCGCGCCGAGGACAGGGGCCAACTATGGCTACACCTTC. V is TRBV19 and J is TRBJ1-2; TRBD1 agrees at 9 bases. The junction had 10 bases not matched to a gene; V was cut back by 6 bases and J by 2 bases. From germline, CDR1 is LNHDA and CDR2 SQIVND (reference sequence). This CDR3 has 16 residues.